Detailed here is one T cell receptor beta chain. This may arise from a read error, as a much more abundant clone is one base away. This specimen belongs to a study of OX40 agonist ivuxolimab in advanced cancers. The wider study: Melanoma, hepatocellular carcinoma, head and neck or renal cell cancer occurred in dose-escalation patients. Antecedent anti-PD-1, anti-PD-L1 or anti-CTLA-4 therapy was permissible, with about 40% having received some.

The germline V gene encodes CDR1 SGHNT and CDR2 YYREEE (reference sequence). This CDR3 region has 14 residues. The ends were cut back, 4 bases at V and 4 bases at J, with 14 bases in the middle. Only in-frame clones appear in the TCRdb table, and some are missing; sequencing was by immunoSEQ multiplex PCR. This repertoire shows under 70,000 clones, approximately 81% found once; its top ten account for roughly 2%. Anyone with autoimmune disease history or systemic immunosuppression was excluded. The source material was CD4+ or CD8+ T cells sorted from blood, sampled in a trial of the OX40 agonist ivuxolimab. The sequence was obtained from an adult with an advanced solid tumor such as melanoma, head and neck, liver or kidney cancer. The genes are TRBV5-4 and TRBJ1-2; D ambiguous. CDR3 DNA: TGTGCCAGCAGCCAAGAGAGGGATGTCTATGGCTACACCTTC. It yields the protein CASSQERDVYGYTF. Using reference TRBV5-4 and TRBJ1-2 for the parts outside the CDR3, the full variable domain is ETGVTQSPTHLIKTRGQQVTLRCSSQSGHNTVSWYQQALGQGPQFIFQYYREEENGRGNFPPRFSGLQFPNYSSELNVNALELDDSALYLCASSQERDVYGYTFGSGTRLTVV.